This entry lists 28 T cell receptor beta chains sequenced from one sample in a study of neurological immune-mediated disorders. TCRdb reprocessed the 5' RACE reads with MiXCR, giving one entry per CDR3 protein. Of over 35,000 distinct CDR3 sequences listed, about 2.5% are singletons. Sequenced: PBMCs. The receptor set was obtained from a man aged 45-60 years with multiple sclerosis.

This clonotype was observed a handful of times. V and J are TRBV18 and TRBJ1-5; TRBD1 might be the D (5 bases). Germline V CDR1 and CDR2: KGHSH, LQKENI. V was shortened by 2 bases and J by 5 bases, with 10 bases between the two germline ends. The length of the CDR3 is 14 residues. The CDR3 here is CASSPGAFDQPQHF. CDR3 DNA sequence: TGTGCCAGCTCACCAGGGGCGTTCGATCAGCCCCAGCATTTT.

This clonotype came up many times. The chain links TRBV7-2 to TRBJ2-7; D is perhaps TRBD1 (6 bases). Looked up from germline, CDR1 is SGHTA and CDR2 is FQGNSA. The CDR3 covers 18 residues. V lost 0 bases and J lost 2, with 20 bases in between. This CDR3 is CASSLAPRQAPQTYEQYF. The CDR3, as DNA: TGTGCCAGCAGCTTAGCTCCTCGACAGGCGCCACAAACCTACGAGCAGTACTTC.

Concerning this clonotype itself: A read error may explain this, as a much larger clone is one base away. The genes are TRBV7-6 and TRBJ2-1; TRBD2 might be the D (5 bases). The germline V and J ends were trimmed by 4 bases and 6 bases, with 13 bases remaining between them. The CDR3 contains 14 residues. The germline V gene encodes CDR1 SGHVS and CDR2 FNYEAQ. CDR3 amino acids: CASSSRESPNEQFF. The CDR3 region has the DNA TGTGCCAGCAGCTCTCGGGAAAGCCCCAATGAGCAGTTCTTC. The variable domain in full, with the rest retrieved from reference TRBV7-6 and TRBJ2-1, is GAGVSQSPRYKVTKRGQDVALRCDPISGHVSLYWYRQALGQGPEFLTYFNYEAQQDKSGLPNDRFSAERPEGSISTLTIQRTEQRDSAMYRCASSSRESPNEQFFGPGTRLTVL.

Ten or more counts support this clonotype. V usage is TRBV7-9 and J usage is TRBJ2-3; 9 bases align to TRBD1. CDR3 length equals 15 residues. CDR1 is SEHNR and CDR2 is FQNEAQ in the germline V gene (reference sequence). Unmatched junction bases numbered 4, after V lost 1 base and J lost 5 bases. The DNA of the CDR3 is TGTGCCAGCAGCTTAGGGACAGGGGTAGGAGATACGCAGTATTTT. It translates to CASSLGTGVGDTQYF.

This clonotype appeared many times. The chain links TRBV3-1 to TRBJ1-2; D is possibly TRBD1 (6 bases). Germline V CDR1 and CDR2: LGHDT, YNNKEL (reference sequence). Trimming removed 4 bases from V and 0 bases from J, with 15 bases in between. The CDR3 consists of 16 residues. The CDR3 spells CASSRTDTGTNYGYTF. The CDR3, as DNA: TGTGCCAGCAGCCGAACCGACACAGGGACTAACTATGGCTACACCTTC.

There are many counts of this clonotype. This sequence joins TRBV3-1 and TRBJ2-3; no clear D. Germline CDR1 and CDR2: LGHDT and YNNKEL (reference sequence). The CDR3 covers 13 residues. Trimming took 1 base from V and 4 from J, leaving 6 bases between them. DNA for the CDR3: TGTGCCAGCAGCCAAGTCGTCGCAGATACGCAGTATTTT. Its translation: CASSQVVADTQYF.

This clonotype has ten or more counts. The V call is TRBV12-3 or TRBV12-4, the J call TRBJ2-7; TRBD1 agrees at 7 bases. The CDR3 is made up of 14 amino acids. V was clipped by 6 bases and J by 1 base; unmatched bases: 6. The CDR3 DNA sequence: TGTGCCAGCAGAGCGACAGGGCAATCCTACGAGCAGTACTTC. As protein: CASRATGQSYEQYF.

This clonotype has ten or more counts. The CDR3 loop reads CSAPDGPYEQYF. In DNA form, the CDR3 reads TGCAGTGCGCCGGACGGGCCCTACGAGCAGTACTTC. The J gene is TRBJ2-7, the V gene TRBV20-1, with D hard to call. The CDR3 is made up of 12 amino acids. Trimming shortened V by 6 bases and J by 2 bases, and 11 bases separated the two germline ends. Germline loops: CDR1 DFQATT, CDR2 SNEGSKA (reference sequence).

There are many counts of this clonotype. The rearrangement joins TRBV7-8 to TRBJ2-1; 12 positions match TRBD2. J gave up 0 bases and V 4 bases, and 7 bases lay outside the gene matches. The CDR3 loop spans 18 amino acids. Looked up from germline, CDR1 is SGHVS and CDR2 is FQNEAQ. In nucleotides, the CDR3 is TGTGCCAGCAGCTACGGGACTAGCGGGTCGAGCTCCTACAATGAGCAGTTCTTC. As protein: CASSYGTSGSSSYNEQFF.

In its sample, this clonotype is medium-sized (0.01 to 0.1%). The rearrangement joins TRBV5-1 to TRBJ1-4; the D gene is possibly TRBD1 (6 bases). CDR1 and CDR2 (germline): SGHRS, YFSETQ. V was pared by 1 base and J by 6 bases, with 10 bases between. The CDR3 is 14 amino acids. The CDR3 region is CASSLLPGDEKLFF. CDR3 in DNA: TGCGCCAGCAGCTTGCTCCCAGGGGATGAAAAACTGTTTTTT.

Many counts were recorded for this clonotype. The chain couples TRBV7-2 to TRBJ1-2, with 8 bases matching TRBD1. Germline loops: CDR1 SGHTA, CDR2 FQGNSA. This CDR3 is built from 15 residues. V gave up 3 bases and J gave up 2 bases; unmatched junction bases: 5. This chain's CDR3 is CASSFRSGGNYGYTF. CDR3 sequence (DNA): TGTGCCAGCAGCTTTCGGTCAGGGGGCAACTATGGCTACACCTTC.

Many counts were recorded for this clonotype. The chain recombines TRBV20-1 with TRBJ1-1; 9 nucleotides agree with TRBD1. Germline V lookup: CDR1 DFQATT, CDR2 SNEGSKA (reference sequence). The length of the CDR3 is 15 residues. The V and J ends lost 3 bases and 1 base, in that order; junction bases with no gene match: 6. In nucleotides, the CDR3 is TGCAGTGCTAGTAAACAGGGGGCAAGGAACACTGAAGCTTTCTTT. It encodes CSASKQGARNTEAFF.

There are many counts of this clonotype. The gene calls are TRBV20-1 and TRBJ1-1; tentatively, D is TRBD1 (5 bases). Germline loops: CDR1 DFQATT, CDR2 SNEGSKA (reference sequence). The ends were cut back, 0 bases at V and 0 bases at J, with 8 bases in the middle. The CDR3 runs to 14 residues. CDR3 bases: TGCAGTGCTAGAGATCAGGGCATGAACACTGAAGCTTTCTTT. Its protein product is CSARDQGMNTEAFF.

This clonotype came up many times. The V call is TRBV20-1, the J call TRBJ2-3; 9 bases map to TRBD2. Losses at the gene ends were 0 bases for V and 3 bases for J; bases not matched to a gene: 4. Germline CDR1 DFQATT, CDR2 SNEGSKA (reference sequence). The CDR3 extends over 15 amino acids. The DNA of the CDR3 is TGCAGTGCTAGAGATGTTCTAGCGGGAACAGATACGCAGTATTTT. It encodes CSARDVLAGTDTQYF.

This clonotype was detected many times. The chain has TRBV12-3 or TRBV12-4 and TRBJ2-1; D possibly corresponds to TRBD2 (6 bases). Trimming cost V 5 bases and J 7 bases, with 15 bases left between them. The CDR3 consists of 14 residues. CDR3 in amino acids: CASSPAGAGNEQFF. CDR3 nucleotide sequence: TGTGCCAGCAGTCCCGCTGGGGCGGGGAATGAGCAGTTCTTC.

The table lists this clonotype with a few counts. The genes are TRBV4-3 and TRBJ1-6; D not certain. The length of the CDR3 is 13 residues. The germline CDR1 and CDR2 sequences are LGHNA and YSLEER. V was trimmed by 0 bases and J by 9 bases, leaving 6 bases between them. CDR3 bases: TGCGCCAGCAGCCAAGAACGGGGTTCACCCCTCCACTTT. It is translated as CASSQERGSPLHF.

The V gene is TRBV30, the J gene TRBJ1-1; D unresolved. V was cut by 2 bases and J by 1 base, with 8 bases left in between. CDR3 length: 13 residues. CDR1 is GTSNPN, CDR2 SVGIG, per germline (reference sequence). DNA for the CDR3: TGTGCCTGGAGTCGCACGGAGAACACTGAAGCTTTCTTT. Its translation: CAWSRTENTEAFF.

This clonotype was seen at least ten times. The genes are TRBV25-1 and TRBJ2-3, with TRBD2 matching over 11 bases. J gave up 1 base and V 6 bases, and 0 bases lay outside the gene matches. Germline V gene data show CDR1 as MGHDK and CDR2 as SYGVNS. This CDR3 contains 14 residues. DNA of the CDR3: TGTGCCAGCAGGGGACTAGCGGGCACAGATACGCAGTATTTT. It yields the protein CASRGLAGTDTQYF. The full variable domain, rest sourced from reference TRBV25-1 and TRBJ2-3, is EADIYQTPRYLVIGTGKKITLECSQTMGHDKMYWYQQDPGMELHLIHYSYGVNSTEKGDLSSESTVSRIRTEHFPLTLESARPSHTSQYLCASRGLAGTDTQYFGPGTRLTVL.

In this sample, this clonotype turned up a few times. This clone may be a read error of a much larger clone one base away. V gene TRBV20-1 combines with J gene TRBJ1-1; weak D call: TRBD1 (5 bases). This CDR3 is 15 amino acids long. V lost 3 bases, J lost 1 base, and 15 bases lay in between. Per germline, CDR1 DFQATT and CDR2 SNEGSKA (reference sequence). The CDR3 spells CSAREQGGKNTEAFF. Written as DNA, the CDR3 is TGCAGTGCTAGGGAGCAGGGTGGGAAGAACACTGAAGCTTTCTTT.

This clonotype was seen many times. The chain joins TRBV11-3 to TRBJ2-2; TRBD1 agrees at 7 bases. Germline CDR1 is SGHNT and CDR2 is YENEEA. The CDR3 totals 13 residues. After removal of 5 bases from V and 7 bases from J, the junction contained 4 bases not matched to a gene. CDR3 residues: CASSAHRGGELFF. The CDR3, as DNA: TGTGCCAGCAGCGCCCACAGGGGCGGGGAGCTGTTTTTT.

This clonotype was picked up many times. The J gene is TRBJ2-2, the V gene TRBV7-9, with 7 bases fitting TRBD1. Trimming at V came to 4 bases and at J to 4 bases, leaving 9 bases not matched to a gene. Looked up from germline, CDR1 is SEHNR and CDR2 is FQNEAQ (reference sequence). The CDR3 contains 16 residues. This CDR3 is CASSSYRGTATGELFF. The CDR3 bases are TGTGCCAGCAGCTCTTACAGGGGTACGGCCACCGGGGAGCTGTTTTTT.

This clonotype was seen repeatedly, ten times or more. The chain carries TRBV12-3 or TRBV12-4 and TRBJ2-1; D remains ambiguous. This CDR3 has 13 residues. The germline V and J ends were trimmed by 3 bases and 0 bases, with 3 bases remaining between them. CDR3 in DNA: TGTGCCAGCAGTTTGGGCTCCTACAATGAGCAGTTCTTC. Encoded protein: CASSLGSYNEQFF.

There are many counts of this clonotype. V gene TRBV7-8 combines with J gene TRBJ2-6; D remains unclear. The CDR3 has 17 residues. Germline V lookup: CDR1 SGHVS, CDR2 FQNEAQ. V gave up 2 bases and J gave up 0 bases, with 11 bases separating them. CDR3 amino acids: CASSLPGPFSGANVLTF. CDR3 bases: TGTGCCAGCAGCTTACCCGGACCTTTCTCTGGGGCCAACGTCCTGACTTTC.

This clonotype was seen ten or more times. The rearrangement links TRBV15 to TRBJ2-7; TRBD2 is a possible D gene (6 bases). Germline V gene sequence: CDR1 LNHNV, CDR2 YYDKDF (reference sequence). With 1 base removed from V and 3 bases from J, the gap between germline ends came to 10 bases. This CDR3 is built from 14 residues. DNA for the CDR3: TGTGCCACCAGCAGAGTCGGGAGCAGCTACGAGCAGTACTTC. Residues: CATSRVGSSYEQYF.

This clonotype has a count of ten or more. This chain links TRBV11-3 with TRBJ2-1, with 7 bases that match TRBD2. The ends lost 0 bases at V and 0 bases at J; junction bases unmatched: 14. Per germline, CDR1 SGHNT and CDR2 YENEEA. The CDR3 runs 20 residues. CDR3 in amino acids: CASSLESGVTTGSSYNEQFF. The CDR3, as DNA: TGTGCCAGCAGCTTAGAGAGCGGGGTAACAACAGGAAGCTCCTACAATGAGCAGTTCTTC.

This clonotype has at least ten counts. V and J are TRBV15 and TRBJ1-5, with a possible D match to TRBD1 (5 bases). Trimming left V 1 base short and J 5 bases short, with 12 bases between. CDR3 length: 15 residues. CDR1 and CDR2 (germline): LNHNV, YYDKDF (reference sequence). CDR3 protein: CATSRVRGTHQPQHF. DNA of the CDR3: TGTGCCACCAGCAGAGTCCGAGGGACCCATCAGCCCCAGCATTTT.

This clonotype has ten or more counts. It may be a read error: a sequence one base away is much more abundant. V usage is TRBV7-9 and J usage is TRBJ1-1; no definite D call. The V end lost 5 bases, the J end lost 1 base, and 8 bases lay between the germline ends. Germline CDR1 and CDR2: SEHNR and FQNEAQ (reference sequence). CDR3 length: 13 residues. The chain's CDR3 is CASSGLENTEAFF. CDR3 coding DNA: TGTGCCAGCAGCGGTTTAGAGAACACTGAAGCTTTCTTT.

This clonotype was counted at least ten times. The chain carries TRBV20-1 and TRBJ1-1, with D uncertain. V was cut by 8 bases and J by 1 base, with 11 bases left in between. CDR1 and CDR2 from the germline V gene are DFQATT and SNEGSKA (reference sequence). This CDR3 spans 12 amino acids. The CDR3 here is CSSSGENTEAFF. CDR3 in DNA: TGCAGTTCTTCAGGTGAGAACACTGAAGCTTTCTTT.